This is a list of T cell receptor beta chains from one sample in a study of T-cell memory formation after mild COVID-19. MiXCR was run by TCRdb on the 5' RACE reads, yielding one entry per CDR3 protein. The sample holds about 470,000 distinct CDR3 sequences, around a quarter seen once. Input material: PBMCs or a T cell subset sorted from them (not recorded which). Receptors originate from an adult woman who had mild COVID-19 (a few samples of this study predate the infection). Cell type and time point are not known. The CDR3 runs from the conserved cysteine through the conserved F or W. The D gene is left open where the match is weak. Size is stated for part of the rows, as once, few or many counts, or as a class when the clone is expanded.

size,V,J,D,length,CDR3,DNA
few,TRBV12-3/TRBV12-4,TRBJ2-7,TRBD2,14,CASRLTSGGYEQYF,TGTGCCAGCAGGCTGACTAGCGGGGGATACGAGCAGTACTTC
few,TRBV14,TRBJ1-6,-,15,CASSPATLGNSPLHF,TGTGCCAGCAGCCCGGCCACGTTGGGGAATTCACCCCTCCACTTT
few,TRBV29-1,TRBJ2-5,-,16,CSVESGRRWFGETQYF,TGCAGCGTTGAATCGGGCCGCCGTTGGTTTGGAGAGACCCAGTACTTC
-,TRBV29-1,TRBJ1-2,-,14,CSVEKRQGNYGYTF,TGCAGCGTTGAAAAAAGGCAGGGTAACTATGGCTACACCTTC
few,TRBV5-1,TRBJ2-3,-,15,CASSLAGTQADTQYF,TGCGCCAGCAGCTTGGCCGGAACTCAAGCAGATACGCAGTATTTT
-,TRBV7-9,TRBJ2-5,-,12,CASRIAQETQYF,TGTGCCAGCAGGATAGCGCAAGAGACCCAGTACTTC
few,TRBV12-3/TRBV12-4,TRBJ1-2,-,12,CASILPGMGYTF,TGTGCCAGCATCCTTCCGGGGATGGGCTACACCTTC
-,TRBV6-2/TRBV6-3,TRBJ2-2,-,12,CASSYVTNELFF,TGTGCCAGCAGTTACGTGACCAATGAGCTGTTTTTT
-,TRBV30,TRBJ2-2,-,16,CAWSVLGSGITGELFF,TGTGCCTGGAGTGTTTTGGGATCGGGGATCACCGGGGAGCTGTTTTTT
-,TRBV6-6,TRBJ2-7,-,16,CASSYLPQISSYEQYF,TGTGCCAGCAGTTACCTCCCGCAGATTAGCAGCTACGAGCAGTACTTC
few,TRBV7-2,TRBJ1-2,TRBD1,15,CASSPGQGDFYGYTF,TGTGCCAGCAGCCCCGGACAGGGCGACTTCTATGGCTACACCTTC
-,TRBV12-3/TRBV12-4,TRBJ2-1,TRBD2,15,CASSYTSGGASEQFF,TGTGCCAGCAGCTACACCAGCGGGGGGGCAAGTGAGCAGTTCTTC
few,TRBV4-2,TRBJ2-1,TRBD2,17,CASSQEASGAPVNEQFF,TGTGCCAGCAGCCAAGAGGCTAGCGGGGCGCCGGTTAATGAGCAGTTCTTC
-,TRBV7-2,TRBJ1-1,-,13,CASSLLRYTEAFF,TGTGCCAGCAGCTTACTACGGTACACTGAAGCTTTCTTT
-,TRBV9,TRBJ2-7,TRBD2,14,CASSAGLASYEQYF,TGTGCCAGCAGCGCGGGACTAGCATCCTACGAGCAGTACTTC
-,TRBV12-3/TRBV12-4,TRBJ2-5,-,13,CASSLVVSETQYF,TGTGCCAGCAGTTTAGTTGTCTCAGAGACCCAGTACTTC
-,TRBV9,TRBJ1-1,-,14,CASSVGPSAPEAFF,TGTGCCAGCAGCGTGGGCCCTTCGGCCCCTGAAGCTTTCTTT
-,TRBV12-3/TRBV12-4,TRBJ2-1,TRBD2,16,CASSLRASGSGNEQFF,TGTGCCAGCAGTTTACGGGCTAGCGGGAGTGGGAATGAGCAGTTCTTC
-,TRBV5-1,TRBJ2-1,TRBD2,16,CASSLEAGGSYNEQFF,TGCGCCAGCAGCTTGGAGGCGGGCGGGAGCTACAATGAGCAGTTCTTC
-,TRBV6-5,TRBJ1-4,-,16,CASSYSFTGRFEKLFF,TGTGCCAGCAGTTACTCGTTTACAGGTCGCTTTGAAAAACTGTTTTTT
few,TRBV2,TRBJ2-5,-,12,CASSGSQETQYF,TGTGCCAGCAGTGGTAGCCAAGAGACCCAGTACTTC